Listed below are T cell receptor beta chains from one sample, sequenced in a study of control samples from healthy donors and cancer patients. Here immunoSEQ multiplex PCR was the method, and the copy in TCRdb shows in-frame clones only, minus some. Of about 160,000 clones listed, around 94% are singletons. What was sequenced was PBMCs. The receptors shown here come from a man aged 60 to 75 with colorectal cancer. Each CDR3 is given with its conserved first and last residue. The order of the fields is J gene, clone size, V gene, CDR3 protein. Expanded clones are given a class, and other clones once, few, many or no size at all.

TRBJ1-6,-,TRBV30,CAWSTGSYNSPLHF
TRBJ1-2,-,TRBV11-2,CASSLGSHYGYTF
TRBJ1-1,-,TRBV29-1,CSVSTAVGGNTEAFF
TRBJ1-1,-,TRBV5-4,CASSPGADTLNTEAFF
TRBJ1-2,-,TRBV7-2,CASSARDPRASGYTF
TRBJ2-1,-,TRBV7-9,CASSLDPHNEQFF
TRBJ2-5,-,TRBV6-5,CASSYPSRQETQYF
TRBJ2-3,-,TRBV7-6,CASSLGQGQDTQYF
TRBJ2-1,-,TRBV18,CASSSDRARKGSYNEQFF
TRBJ1-1,-,TRBV2,CASSEETGYGAFF
TRBJ1-1,-,TRBV6-6,CASSPDRVNTEAFF
TRBJ2-7,once,TRBV2,CASSRAGAPGEQYF
TRBJ1-1,-,TRBV19,CASSINRGVNTEAFF
TRBJ1-4,-,TRBV6-5,CASSRGRDGEKLFF
TRBJ2-6,-,TRBV4-2,CASSYRTSGDSGANVLTF
TRBJ1-3,-,TRBV7-8,CASSPGTGNTIYF
TRBJ2-5,-,TRBV11-2,CASSPDSQETQYF
TRBJ1-4,-,TRBV19,CASTSIPGQGNEKLFF
TRBJ1-1,-,TRBV2,CASKPLRNTEAFF
TRBJ1-2,once,TRBV6-1,CASSDPGLVYGYTF
TRBJ1-2,-,TRBV4-2,CASSQERVRAYGYTF
TRBJ2-7,-,TRBV5-4,CASSNGAGAGIDEQYF
TRBJ1-6,-,TRBV6-5,CASSRDRDSPLHF
TRBJ1-1,-,TRBV18,CASSPSGIGGSFMNTEAFF
TRBJ1-1,few,TRBV4-1,CASSQDWGTEAFF
TRBJ1-6,-,TRBV7-5,CARSLLSRRTADERPLHF
TRBJ1-3,-,TRBV7-2,CASSLLDHSGNTIYF
TRBJ1-5,-,TRBV7-9,CASSSGTGAPGNQPQHF
TRBJ1-3,-,TRBV9,CASSVGQLANTIYF
TRBJ1-5,-,TRBV2,CASGPGTGGVGNQPQHF
TRBJ1-5,-,TRBV3-1/TRBV3-2,CASSQGQPQHF
TRBJ1-1,-,TRBV18,CASSPTSTNTEAFF
TRBJ2-4,-,TRBV7-9,CASSLFEAGAKNIQYF
TRBJ2-3,-,TRBV5-1,CASTSLGQGNSDTQYF
TRBJ1-2,-,TRBV10-3,CAISDSDYGYTF